Listed here are 20 T cell receptor beta chains from one sample, sequenced in a study of PD-1 blockade in classical Hodgkin lymphoma (dated by TCRdb to about 2020). The time point label on this specimen signifies: cycle 4 day 1 (C4D1), after less than seven weeks of nivolumab. All trial patients had relapsed after autologous stem cell transplantation, with cohorts A, B and C differing in prior brentuximab vedotin exposure. The receptor library was made with the immunoSEQ multiplex PCR assay. What TCRdb holds here is the immuneACCESS table cut down to in-frame rearrangements. Part of the clones is not present; checked against another copy, under half of the missing clones reflect an unresolved V gene, and the others are unexplained. The sample table records around 60,000 clones; 87% of these occur just once. The ten biggest clones cover 7% to 8.5% of the sample. This specimen consisted of peripheral blood mononuclear cells (PBMCs), obtained before the fourth cycle of nivolumab. The receptors stem from a human donor with classical Hodgkin lymphoma.

The chain employs TRBV5-1 and TRBJ2-5; D is undetermined. The germline gives CDR1 SGHRS, CDR2 YFSETQ. This CDR3 is 13 amino acids long. Trimming took off 4 bases at V and 5 bases at J, with 12 bases between the two ends. The DNA for the CDR3 is TGCGCCAGCAGCCTAACACCGAGGGAGACCCAGTACTTC. It is translated as CASSLTPRETQYF.

V is TRBV4-2 and J is TRBJ1-5; D unresolved. Germline CDR1 and CDR2: LGHNA and YNFKEQ. This CDR3 is built from 13 residues. V was shortened by 0 bases and J by 4 bases, with 4 bases between the two germline ends. The CDR3 DNA sequence: TGTGCCAGCAGCCAAGATCCTAATCAGCCCCAGCATTTT. This gives the protein CASSQDPNQPQHF.

This chain joins TRBV9 and TRBJ2-3; 9 bases align to TRBD1. The CDR3 is made up of 16 amino acids. The trim removed 3 bases at V and 2 bases at J, leaving 7 bases unmatched. In germline, CDR1 is SGDLS, CDR2 YYNGEE. The CDR3 protein is CASSARTGDTTDTQYF. The CDR3 nucleotides are TGTGCCAGCAGCGCAAGGACAGGGGACACCACAGATACGCAGTATTTT. Supplemented by reference TRBV9 and TRBJ2-3, the full variable domain reads DSGVTQTPKHLITATGQRVTLRCSPRSGDLSVYWYQQSLDQGLQFLIQYYNGEERAKGNILERFSAQQFPDLHSELNLSSLELGDSALYFCASSARTGDTTDTQYFGPGTRLTVL.

The rearrangement joins TRBV5-1 to TRBJ1-1; no reliable D call. The CDR3 has 14 amino acids. Germline lookup yields CDR1 SGHRS and CDR2 YFSETQ. Trimming pared 0 bases from V and 0 bases from J, leaving 6 bases between. In nucleotides, the CDR3 is TGCGCCAGCAGCTTGGCTTGGGTGAACACTGAAGCTTTCTTT. Protein product: CASSLAWVNTEAFF.

The chain carries TRBV6-1 and TRBJ1-1; 8 positions agree with TRBD1. This CDR3 contains 13 residues. The V and J ends lost 7 bases and 7 bases, in that order; junction bases with no gene match: 8. Germline-derived CDR1 and CDR2 are MNHNS and SASEGT. Here the CDR3 reads CASILTGVDEAFF. The CDR3 coding sequence is TGTGCCAGCATTTTGACAGGGGTCGATGAAGCTTTCTTT.

The chain has TRBV30 and TRBJ1-1, with unresolved D. The CDR3 extends over 13 amino acids. Germline V gives CDR1 GTSNPN, CDR2 SVGIG (reference sequence). The V and J ends lost 4 bases and 4 bases respectively, with 13 bases between them. The CDR3 loop is CAWIVSLGTEAFF. CDR3 nucleotides: TGTGCCTGGATTGTCAGCCTGGGCACTGAAGCTTTCTTT.

The chain carries TRBV5-1 and TRBJ2-1; 7 bases fit TRBD1. The CDR3 totals 14 residues. V gave up 4 bases and J gave up 2 bases; unmatched junction bases: 3. Germline values: CDR1 SGHRS, CDR2 YFSETQ. Here the CDR3 reads CASSLGQAYNEQFF. In DNA, the CDR3 is TGCGCCAGCAGCCTAGGACAGGCCTACAATGAGCAGTTCTTC.

The chain employs TRBV19 and TRBJ2-2; no reliable D call. V shed 6 bases and J shed 6 bases, with 8 bases lying between them. Germline V CDR1 and CDR2: LNHDA, SQIVND (reference sequence). The CDR3 is made up of 12 amino acids. For the CDR3, the DNA is TGTGCCAGTAGAGCCGGGCCCGGGGAGCTGTTTTTT. Translated, it gives CASRAGPGELFF.

The CDR3 region has the DNA TGCGCCAGCAGCTTGTCGTTAGCTGGGGCCAACGTCCTGACTTTC. It encodes CASSLSLAGANVLTF. This rearrangement joins TRBV5-1 to TRBJ2-6; D uncertain. This CDR3 is 15 amino acids long. Germline V gives CDR1 SGHRS, CDR2 YFSETQ. V was pared by 1 base and J by 2 bases, with 7 bases between.

CDR3 DNA: TGCGCCAGCAGCTTGGGCACCTCTGGAAACACCATATATTTT. Amino acids: CASSLGTSGNTIYF. V and J are TRBV5-1 and TRBJ1-3; D is unresolved. CDR3 size: 14 residues. Per germline, CDR1 SGHRS and CDR2 YFSETQ. V was clipped by 0 bases and J by 0 bases, with 4 bases between them.

V gene TRBV7-8 combines with J gene TRBJ1-2; D unclear. CDR3 length: 14 amino acids. The V gene lost 1 base and the J gene lost 2 bases, with 8 bases spanning the gap. Germline V gene sequence: CDR1 SGHVS, CDR2 FQNEAQ. CDR3 in amino acids: CASSLGQQNYGYTF. For the CDR3, the DNA is TGTGCCAGCAGCTTAGGTCAGCAAAACTATGGCTACACCTTC.

This chain links TRBV7-2 with TRBJ1-5; D might be TRBD1 (5 bases). Trimming removed 3 bases from V and 4 bases from J, with 19 bases in between. The CDR3 loop spans 17 amino acids. Germline loops: CDR1 SGHTA, CDR2 FQGNSA. The DNA for the CDR3 is TGTGCCAGCAGCTTGTCTTTAACGACAGTCAGAAATCAGCCCCAGCATTTT. It is translated as CASSLSLTTVRNQPQHF.

This clone appeared once. The rearrangement uses TRBV5-1 and TRBJ2-1; 10 bases are a match to TRBD2. V was pared by 1 base and J by 4 bases, with 5 bases of the junction left unmatched. Germline V gives CDR1 SGHRS, CDR2 YFSETQ. This CDR3 is 16 amino acids long. The CDR3 protein is CASSLKVSGGYNEQFF. The DNA for the CDR3 is TGCGCCAGCAGCTTGAAGGTTAGCGGGGGGTACAATGAGCAGTTCTTC.

The chain couples TRBV4-2 to TRBJ2-7; D is possibly TRBD2 (7 bases). CDR3 length: 16 residues. CDR1 and CDR2 from the germline V gene are LGHNA and YNFKEQ. V was clipped by 0 bases and J by 2 bases, with 14 bases between them. CDR3 sequence reads: CASSQEEGGGPYEQYF. Here the CDR3 DNA reads TGTGCCAGCAGCCAAGAGGAAGGGGGGGGCCCCTACGAGCAGTACTTC.

The rearrangement joins TRBV2 to TRBJ2-1; TRBD1 matches at 9 bases. Germline lookup yields CDR1 SNHLY and CDR2 FYNNEI. The V and J ends lost 9 bases and 0 bases, in that order; junction bases with no gene match: 9. This CDR3 is 16 amino acids long. The CDR3 protein is CARARGQGSSYNEQFF. The DNA of the CDR3 is TGTGCCAGAGCTCGCGGACAGGGGAGCTCCTACAATGAGCAGTTCTTC.

CDR3 sequence reads: CASSYSRGDEQYF. The CDR3 DNA is TGTGCCAGCAGTTACTCGAGGGGGGACGAGCAGTACTTC. V usage is TRBV6-6 and J usage is TRBJ2-7; the D call may be TRBD1 or TRBD2 (6 bases each). V dropped 0 bases and J dropped 5 bases, with 8 bases sitting between them. This CDR3 has 13 residues. Per the germline V gene, CDR1 is MNHNY and CDR2 is SVGAGI (reference sequence).

The rearrangement joins TRBV5-1 to TRBJ1-5; possible D gene TRBD1, 5 bases. This CDR3 spans 16 amino acids. The germline V and J ends were trimmed by 0 bases and 0 bases, with 10 bases remaining between them. From germline, CDR1 is SGHRS and CDR2 YFSETQ. CDR3 in DNA: TGCGCCAGCAGCTTGGCGGGACTAGATAGCAATCAGCCCCAGCATTTT. Encoded protein: CASSLAGLDSNQPQHF.

The chain carries TRBV21-1 and TRBJ1-5. TRBV21-1 is termed a pseudogene. The CDR3 covers 14 residues. In DNA, the CDR3 is TGTGCCAGCAGCGCGATACGGAACTATCAGCCCCAGCATTTT. It translates to CASSAIRNYQPQHF.

The chain employs TRBV4-1 and TRBJ2-5; D might be TRBD1 or TRBD2, each matching 5 bases. CDR1 is MGHRA, CDR2 YSYEKL, per germline. Between the trimmed V and J ends, which lost 3 bases and 7 bases, there was a span of 21 bases. The CDR3 is 16 amino acids. The CDR3 sequence: CASSHLGRDAKRTQYF. The CDR3 nucleotides are TGCGCCAGCAGCCACTTAGGTCGGGACGCCAAGAGGACCCAGTACTTC.

J is TRBJ1-1 and V is TRBV28; 9 bases align to TRBD1. V lost 4 bases to trimming and J lost 3 bases; unmatched junction nucleotides: 0. CDR1 is MDHEN and CDR2 is SYDVKM in the germline V gene. CDR3 length: 13 amino acids. CDR3: CASSWDRDTEAFF. DNA for the CDR3: TGTGCCAGCAGTTGGGACAGGGACACTGAAGCTTTCTTT. Together with reference TRBV28 and TRBJ1-1, the CDR3 gives the full variable domain: DVKVTQSSRYLVKRTGEKVFLECVQDMDHENMFWYRQDPGLGLRLIYFSYDVKMKEKGDIPEGYSVSREKKERFSLILESASTNQTSMYLCASSWDRDTEAFFGQGTRLTVV.